The entry that follows covers one T cell receptor (beta chain) sequence. Its specificity is not known. Stated time point: blood 4 weeks post-SBRT, at nephrectomy. The treatment was: 15 Gy SBRT to primary tumor, nephrectomy 4 weeks later. Nephrectomy followed 15 Gy stereotactic body radiation by 4 weeks. After SBRT, blood was collected at 2 and 4 weeks, plus baseline. The CDR3 loop spans 14 amino acids. Losses at the gene ends were 5 bases for V and 4 bases for J; bases not matched to a gene: 3. Per the germline V gene, CDR1 is ENHRY and CDR2 is SYGVKD. Sequencing was performed with immunoSEQ multiplex PCR; in TCRdb, only in-frame clones are kept and a portion is missing. The sample comprises about 83,000 clones, over 65% of which are singletons, and 2% to 3% rests with the top ten. The data were taken from a study of radiation and T cells in renal cell carcinoma. The study's findings and limits: In blood, top tumor clones expanded by 2 weeks, shrinking by 4.

The TCR originated in a woman aged 55-75 years with renal cell carcinoma. This chain links TRBV10-3 with TRBJ2-5, with 11 bases that match TRBD2. The source material was blood, sampled from a patient whose treatment included radiotherapy and nephrectomy. The CDR3 is CAISTSGRTETQYF. The CDR3, as DNA: TGTGCCATCAGTACTAGCGGGAGAACAGAGACCCAGTACTTC.